The clone carrying this T cell receptor beta chain was seen a handful of times. This entry belongs to a study of shared clonotypes between healthy human individuals. J gave up 6 bases and V 5 bases, and 7 bases lay outside the gene matches. The CDR3 loop spans 14 amino acids. Looked up from germline, CDR1 is MNHNS and CDR2 is SASEGT. TCRdb's table, derived via immunoSEQ multiplex PCR, lists solely in-frame clones and lacks some. The sample lists hundreds of thousands of clones, about 74% seen once, with under 2% in the top ten. Sequenced: memory CD4+ T cells sorted from blood. Indicated subset: CD45RA-negative fraction. V usage is TRBV6-1 and J usage is TRBJ1-5; 7 bases fit TRBD1. This clonotype was sampled from a woman aged 30 to 39 in good health. The DNA of the CDR3 is TGTGCCAGCAGTACAAACAGGGGTTTTCAGCCCCAGCATTTT. Its translation is CASSTNRGFQPQHF.